A single sample gave rise to the 2 T cell receptor beta chains below, sequenced in a study of blood T cell repertoires in COVID-19. TCRdb's copy holds only in-frame clones and misses some; the assay was immunoSEQ multiplex PCR. The sample includes approximately 200,000 clones, approximately 84% of them seen just once. The sequenced material came from peripheral blood. These receptors all stem from a human donor with acute or convalescent COVID-19. The donor label of this sample is uncertain.

As regards this clone: A junction boundary mismatches the germline segment, possibly from a read error. V usage is TRBV29-1 and J usage is TRBJ2-3; the match to TRBD2 covers 11 bases. Germline CDR1 SQVTM, CDR2 ANQGSEA. The CDR3 has 17 residues. The CDR3 protein is CSAELGGLAGLTDTQYF. The DNA for the CDR3 is TGCAGCGCTGAACTCGGTGGACTAGCGGGTCTCACAGATACGCAGTATTTT.

This clone showed up just once. The chain couples TRBV10-3 to TRBJ2-3, with D tentatively TRBD2 (6 bases). Between the trimmed V and J ends, which lost 10 bases and 5 bases, there was a span of 16 bases. The CDR3 extends over 13 amino acids. The germline CDR1 and CDR2 sequences are ENHRY and SYGVKD. This CDR3 is CATGVGGQDTQYF. As DNA, the CDR3 is TGTGCCACTGGGGTGGGAGGCCAAGATACGCAGTATTTT.